A selection of T cell receptor beta chains follows, all from one sample in a study of T-cell reconstitution after alpha-beta-depleted transplantation in children. TCRdb analysed the PCR reads with MiXCR anew, one entry per CDR3 protein. The sample includes a few hundred thousand distinct CDR3 sequences, 25% to 30% of them seen just once. The sequenced sample was PBMCs, obtained before TCRalphabeta/CD19-depleted stem cell transplant. All receptors derive from a boy in the first two years of life with Wiskott-Aldrich syndrome, due to receive a stem cell transplant. CDR3s include the opening cysteine and the closing phenylalanine or tryptophan. Fields, in order: D gene, clone size, V gene, J gene, CDR3 protein, CDR3 DNA. A D gene is named only where the DNA matches it firmly. Clone size is not always given. Where it is, it says once, few, many or a class for expanded clones.

>TRBD1|NA|TRBV5-1|TRBJ2-5
CASSWTGMETQYF
TGCGCCAGCAGCTGGACAGGGATGGAGACCCAGTACTTC
>NA|many|TRBV10-2|TRBJ2-3
CASSELDTQYF
TGCGCCAGCAGTGAGCTAGATACGCAGTATTTT
>NA|NA|TRBV3-1|TRBJ2-1
CASSQDRGWNEQFF
TGTGCCAGCAGCCAAGATCGAGGGTGGAATGAGCAGTTCTTC
>TRBD1|few|TRBV25-1|TRBJ2-1
CASSGLTGSNEQFF
TGTGCCAGCAGTGGCCTGACAGGGAGCAATGAGCAGTTCTTC
>NA|NA|TRBV7-2|TRBJ2-1
CASSFIDEQFF
TGTGCCAGCAGCTTCATCGATGAGCAGTTCTTC
>TRBD2|NA|TRBV5-1|TRBJ2-3
CASSFGLAGGPLTDTQYF
TGCGCCAGCAGCTTCGGACTAGCGGGAGGGCCCCTCACAGATACGCAGTATTTT
>TRBD2|NA|TRBV5-1|TRBJ2-1
CASSLADGTSGSRAYNEQFF
TGCGCCAGCAGCTTGGCCGATGGGACTAGCGGGAGTCGGGCCTACAATGAGCAGTTCTTC
>TRBD1|few|TRBV12-3/TRBV12-4|TRBJ2-4
CASSDRESKNIQYF
TGTGCCAGCAGCGACAGGGAATCCAAAAACATTCAGTACTTC
>TRBD2|NA|TRBV10-3|TRBJ2-1
CAIGATSGAYNEQFF
TGTGCCATCGGGGCCACTAGCGGGGCCTACAATGAGCAGTTCTTC
>NA|few|TRBV24-1|TRBJ2-3
CATSDPRVSADTQYF
TGTGCCACCAGTGATCCCAGGGTTTCGGCAGATACGCAGTATTTT
>TRBD2|NA|TRBV20-1|TRBJ2-1
CSASRRRGRAGNEQFF
TGCAGTGCTAGTAGGAGGCGCGGGAGGGCGGGGAATGAGCAGTTCTTC
>NA|NA|TRBV7-2|TRBJ1-4
CASSLALGSGEKLFF
TGTGCCAGCAGCTTAGCTCTGGGTAGCGGTGAAAAACTGTTTTTT
>NA|few|TRBV5-1|TRBJ2-3
CASTSIVGGTDTQYF
TGCGCCAGCACCTCCATAGTAGGGGGCACAGATACGCAGTATTTT
>TRBD2|few|TRBV7-3|TRBJ2-1
CASSHGRTNEQFF
TGTGCCAGCAGCCACGGGAGGACCAATGAGCAGTTCTTC
>TRBD2|NA|TRBV20-1|TRBJ2-1
CSASRTSGTYNEQFF
TGCAGTGCTAGTAGGACTAGCGGAACCTACAATGAGCAGTTCTTC
>TRBD1|NA|TRBV19|TRBJ2-7
CASSIRGRNEQYF
TGTGCCAGTAGTATCAGGGGGCGCAACGAGCAGTACTTC
>NA|few|TRBV7-9|TRBJ1-4
CASSIAEKLFF
TGTGCCAGCAGCATCGCGGAAAAACTGTTTTTT
>TRBD2|few|TRBV7-2|TRBJ2-1
CASSLLLAGYNEQFF
TGTGCCAGCAGCTTGCTACTAGCGGGGTACAATGAGCAGTTCTTC
>TRBD2|few|TRBV6-1|TRBJ2-7
CASSPETSGIYEQYF
TGTGCCAGCAGTCCTGAAACTAGCGGGATTTACGAGCAGTACTTC
>NA|NA|TRBV7-8|TRBJ2-7
CASSALTSGYEQYF
TGTGCCAGCAGCGCCTTGACTAGTGGGTACGAGCAGTACTTC
>NA|NA|TRBV11-2|TRBJ2-1
CASSLEGHHNEQFF
TGTGCCAGCAGCTTAGAGGGACACCACAATGAGCAGTTCTTC
>NA|NA|TRBV5-1|TRBJ2-5
CASSLDLQTQYF
TGCGCCAGCAGCTTGGATTTACAGACCCAGTACTTC
>NA|NA|TRBV12-3/TRBV12-4|TRBJ1-2
CASSLALGNYGYTF
TGTGCCAGCAGTTTGGCGTTGGGGAACTATGGCTACACCTTC
>NA|NA|TRBV5-1|TRBJ2-2
CASSFQHTGELFF
TGCGCCAGCAGCTTCCAGCACACCGGGGAGCTGTTTTTT
>NA|NA|TRBV27|TRBJ1-1
CASSLSIGGGELNTEAFF
TGTGCCAGCAGTTTATCGATCGGAGGGGGGGAACTGAACACTGAAGCTTTCTTT
>NA|NA|TRBV12-3/TRBV12-4|TRBJ2-2
CASSLALSGELFF
TGTGCCAGCAGTTTAGCCTTGTCCGGGGAGCTGTTTTTT
>NA|few|TRBV4-1|TRBJ2-1
CASSQDHIGGYNEQFF
TGCGCCAGCAGCCAAGATCATATAGGGGGCTACAATGAGCAGTTCTTC
>NA|NA|TRBV20-1|TRBJ2-1
CSAVAAGRNEQFF
TGCAGTGCGGTGGCGGCGGGTCGGAATGAGCAGTTCTTC
>TRBD2|many|TRBV12-3/TRBV12-4|TRBJ2-1
CASSLRAGGPYNEQFF
TGTGCCAGCAGTTTAAGGGCGGGAGGGCCCTACAATGAGCAGTTCTTC
>NA|NA|TRBV4-1|TRBJ2-3
CASSQDPGGGTDTQYF
TGCGCCAGCAGCCAAGACCCCGGTGGGGGCACAGATACGCAGTATTTT
>NA|NA|TRBV5-1|TRBJ1-2
CASSVERRRDPGYTF
TGCGCCAGCAGCGTTGAACGGAGGAGGGATCCTGGCTACACCTTC
>NA|few|TRBV12-3/TRBV12-4|TRBJ2-2
CASSSNPLGFTGELFF
TGTGCCAGCAGTTCCAACCCGCTAGGGTTCACCGGGGAGCTGTTTTTT
>TRBD2|few|TRBV5-1|TRBJ2-2
CASSLGTSANTGELFF
TGCGCCAGCAGCTTGGGTACTAGCGCGAACACCGGGGAGCTGTTTTTT
>TRBD2|once|TRBV12-3/TRBV12-4|TRBJ2-3
CASSFSLAGATITDTQYF
TGTGCCAGCAGTTTTAGCCTAGCGGGAGCGACCATCACAGATACGCAGTATTTT
>NA|NA|TRBV6-2/TRBV6-3|TRBJ1-2
CASSDPGVYGYTF
TGTGCCAGCAGTGATCCAGGGGTCTATGGCTACACCTTC
>TRBD2|NA|TRBV12-3/TRBV12-4|TRBJ2-1
CASSSPNFGTSGMNEQFF
TGTGCCAGCAGTTCTCCGAATTTCGGGACTAGCGGGATGAATGAGCAGTTCTTC
>TRBD2|NA|TRBV4-1|TRBJ2-7
CASSRLAGGPYEQYF
TGCGCCAGCAGCCGTCTAGCGGGAGGGCCATACGAGCAGTACTTC
>NA|NA|TRBV28|TRBJ2-7
CASSSDVRDEQYF
TGTGCCAGCAGTTCGGACGTAAGAGACGAGCAGTACTTC
>NA|NA|TRBV3-1|TRBJ1-1
CASSQDEGSGAEAFF
TGTGCCAGCAGCCAAGACGAGGGATCTGGGGCTGAAGCTTTCTTT
>NA|NA|TRBV30|TRBJ2-7
CAWSWNRWGEQYF
TGTGCCTGGAGTTGGAACAGGTGGGGCGAGCAGTACTTC
>NA|NA|TRBV5-1|TRBJ2-2
CASSLSVGEKKELFF
TGCGCCAGCAGCTTGTCCGTAGGGGAAAAGAAGGAGCTGTTTTTT
>NA|few|TRBV3-1|TRBJ2-7
CASSQGVLTYEQYF
TGTGCCAGCAGCCAAGGGGTACTAACCTACGAGCAGTACTTC
>NA|NA|TRBV27|TRBJ2-7
CASRVGGSYEQYF
TGTGCCAGCCGAGTCGGCGGCTCCTACGAGCAGTACTTC
>TRBD2|NA|TRBV5-1|TRBJ2-2
CASSFTSGTNTGELFF
TGCGCCAGCAGCTTCACTAGCGGTACGAACACCGGGGAGCTGTTTTTT
>NA|few|TRBV24-1|TRBJ2-7
CATSDLGLPYEQYF
TGTGCCACCAGTGACCTGGGACTTCCCTACGAGCAGTACTTC
>NA|NA|TRBV24-1|TRBJ2-1
CATSDPTGPRRDEQFF
TGTGCCACCAGTGACCCGACTGGACCACGGCGGGATGAGCAGTTCTTC
>NA|few|TRBV25-1|TRBJ2-2
CASRPRGSTGELFF
TGTGCCAGCAGACCGAGAGGGTCCACCGGGGAGCTGTTTTTT
>TRBD1|NA|TRBV20-1|TRBJ1-1
CSARPATGEGTEAFF
TGCAGTGCTAGACCCGCAACAGGGGAGGGAACTGAAGCTTTCTTT
>NA|NA|TRBV2|TRBJ2-5
CASSDQQFRVTQYF
TGTGCCAGCAGTGACCAACAGTTTAGGGTGACCCAGTACTTC
>NA|NA|TRBV10-3|TRBJ2-3
CAISAVGADTQYF
TGTGCCATCAGTGCAGTGGGTGCAGATACGCAGTATTTT
>NA|NA|TRBV7-9|TRBJ2-5
CASSLAEQGTQYF
TGTGCCAGCAGCTTAGCTGAACAAGGGACCCAGTACTTC
>TRBD2|many|TRBV12-3/TRBV12-4|TRBJ2-1
CASRLAGGVNEQFF
TGTGCCAGCAGACTAGCGGGAGGGGTCAATGAGCAGTTCTTC
>TRBD2|NA|TRBV28|TRBJ2-3
CASGLRGGVDTQYF
TGTGCCAGCGGACTTCGGGGGGGAGTGGATACGCAGTATTTT
>NA|few|TRBV11-2|TRBJ2-1
CASSLDSGRGPNEQFF
TGTGCCAGCAGCTTAGATTCGGGCAGGGGACCCAATGAGCAGTTCTTC
>NA|few|TRBV18|TRBJ1-1
CASSPLQGNTEAFF
TGTGCCAGCTCACCTTTACAGGGAAACACTGAAGCTTTCTTT
>TRBD1|NA|TRBV28|TRBJ1-5
CASSWGRGNQPQHF
TGTGCCAGCAGTTGGGGCAGGGGGAATCAGCCCCAGCATTTT
>TRBD2|few|TRBV18|TRBJ2-1
CASSPRGLAGGNEQFF
TGTGCCAGCTCACCAAGGGGACTAGCGGGAGGAAATGAGCAGTTCTTC